This passage covers 29 T cell receptor beta chains from one sample sequenced in a study of T cell responses to AZD1222 COVID-19 vaccine. Profiling relied on immunoSEQ multiplex PCR, and the TCRdb table lists in-frame clones only, not all of them. The top ten hold under 3% of the sample, which has 120,000 or so clones, 86% seen once. Sequencing was performed on peripheral blood, taken 28 days after the second AZD1222 dose. These receptors were taken from an adult who received the AZD1222 COVID-19 vaccine.

This chain joins TRBV7-2 and TRBJ1-4; 9 nucleotides match TRBD1. Trimming removed 5 bases from V and 4 bases from J; junction bases left unmatched: 5. The CDR3 consists of 15 residues. The germline V gene encodes CDR1 SGHTA and CDR2 FQGNSA. CDR3: CASSLGTGRNEKLFF. The CDR3, as DNA: TGTGCCAGCAGCCTCGGGACAGGGCGTAATGAAAAACTGTTTTTT.

The rearrangement joins TRBV20-1 to TRBJ1-2; no clear D gene. Deletions cut 3 bases from V and 5 bases from J, with 13 bases between. The CDR3 is 13 residues long. CDR1 and CDR2 from the germline V gene are DFQATT and SNEGSKA (reference sequence). CDR3 in amino acids: CSASRQNLYGYTF. CDR3 in DNA: TGCAGTGCTAGTAGGCAGAACCTGTATGGCTACACCTTC.

The chain has TRBV7-3 and TRBJ2-2, with TRBD2 matching over 10 bases. Germline trimming cut 0 bases from V and 4 bases from J; bases unmatched to any gene: 11. Germline-derived CDR1 and CDR2 are SGHTA and FQGTGA. The CDR3 loop spans 19 amino acids. In DNA form, the CDR3 reads TGTGCCAGCAGCTTAACGTCCCTAGCGGGGGCGATGACCACCGGGGAGCTGTTTTTT. Protein: CASSLTSLAGAMTTGELFF.

This clone was recorded once. The chain couples TRBV3-1 (or the pseudogene TRBV3-2) to TRBJ1-4; no clear D gene. The CDR3 extends over 18 amino acids. V shed 0 bases and J shed 3 bases, with 17 bases lying between them. Looked up from germline, CDR1 is LGHDT and CDR2 is YNNKEL (reference sequence). The CDR3: CASSQDYPGIAANEKLFF. For the CDR3, the DNA is TGTGCCAGCAGCCAAGATTACCCCGGGATAGCGGCTAATGAAAAACTGTTTTTT.

The rearrangement joins TRBV21-1 to TRBJ1-2; whether TRBD1, the table's D call, matches the DNA was not checked. TRBV21-1 corresponds to a pseudogene. This CDR3 is built from 15 residues. CDR3 nucleotides: TGTGCCAGCAGCAAAGGTACAGCTTCGATCTATGGCTACACCTTC. It codes for CASSKGTASIYGYTF.

This sequence joins TRBV5-8 and TRBJ2-6, with D unresolved. Germline CDR1 SGHTS, CDR2 YDEGEE. The CDR3 length is 15 residues. V lost 2 bases and J 2 bases, leaving 8 bases between the germline ends. CDR3 amino acids: CASSFELTGANVLTF. CDR3 bases: TGTGCCAGCAGCTTCGAGCTAACTGGGGCCAACGTCCTGACTTTC. Using reference TRBV5-8 and TRBJ2-6 for the parts outside the CDR3, the full variable domain is EAGVTQSPTHLIKTRGQQATLRCSPISGHTSVYWYQQALGLGLQFLLWYDEGEERNRGNFPPRFSGRQFPNYSSELNVNALELEDSALYLCASSFELTGANVLTFGAGSRLTVL.

The chain recombines TRBV6-5 with TRBJ2-1; no definite D call. There are 10 residues in the CDR3. Trimming shortened V by 1 base and J by 11 bases, and 3 bases separated the two germline ends. Germline V gives CDR1 MNHEY, CDR2 SVGAGI. CDR3 coding DNA: TGTGCCAGCAGTTACTACAAGCAGTTCTTC. Translation gives CASSYYKQFF.

Only one count was recorded for this clone. The chain carries TRBV10-3 and TRBJ1-2, with 9 bases lining up with TRBD1. V was pared by 8 bases and J by 7 bases, with 5 bases of the junction left unmatched. The CDR3 runs to 12 residues. In germline, CDR1 is ENHRY, CDR2 SYGVKD. This CDR3 is CAIFGTGFGYTF. The CDR3, as DNA: TGTGCCATCTTCGGGACAGGGTTTGGCTACACCTTC.

This clone was seen only once. CDR3 region: CASSYSGETEAFF. The CDR3 bases are TGTGCCAGCAGTTACTCTGGGGAGACTGAAGCTTTCTTT. The chain uses TRBV6-5 and TRBJ1-1; D uncertain. From germline, CDR1 is MNHEY and CDR2 SVGAGI. V was trimmed by 0 bases and J by 5 bases, leaving 7 bases between them. There are 13 residues in the CDR3.

This sequence joins TRBV4-3 and TRBJ1-5; D unresolved. The CDR3 totals 15 residues. With 4 bases removed from V and 1 base from J, the gap between germline ends came to 11 bases. Germline CDR1 reads LGHNA; CDR2 reads YSLEER. CDR3 in DNA: TGCGCCAGCAGCCGTTCGTGGCGGAGCAATCAGCCCCAGCATTTT. As protein: CASSRSWRSNQPQHF.

The CDR3 reads CASSQLSQGRLAFF. In DNA, the CDR3 is TGTGCCAGCAGCCAACTTTCGCAGGGTCGATTGGCTTTCTTT. The V call is TRBV3-1 (or the pseudogene TRBV3-2), the J call TRBJ1-1; a possible D gene is TRBD1 (5 bases). V was cut by 2 bases and J by 11 bases, with 18 bases left in between. CDR3 length: 14 residues. Per the germline V gene, CDR1 is LGHDT and CDR2 is YNNKEL (reference sequence).

J is TRBJ1-4 and V is TRBV19; no reliable D call. Germline V gives CDR1 LNHDA, CDR2 SQIVND (reference sequence). The CDR3 totals 14 residues. V was pared by 7 bases and J by 12 bases, with 21 bases between. CDR3 DNA: TGTGCCAGTACCGAGCCTTTCGAGACGACGCAACTGTTTTTT. Amino acid sequence: CASTEPFETTQLFF.

This chain links TRBV30 with TRBJ1-2, with D hard to call. V was cut by 1 base and J by 2 bases, with 5 bases left in between. This CDR3 region has 12 residues. The V gene's germline CDR1 is GTSNPN and CDR2 SVGIG (reference sequence). Written as DNA, the CDR3 is TGTGCCTGGAGTGCGGGGAACTATGGCTACACCTTC. It specifies CAWSAGNYGYTF.

The rearrangement uses TRBV3-1 (or the pseudogene TRBV3-2) and TRBJ1-6; TRBD1 might be the D (6 bases). CDR3 size: 13 residues. Trimming took 2 bases from V and 7 from J, leaving 6 bases between them. Germline assignment: CDR1 LGHDT and CDR2 YNNKEL (reference sequence). The CDR3, as DNA: TGTGCCAGCAGCCAAACAGGGAATTCACCCCTCCACTTT. As protein: CASSQTGNSPLHF.

The chain joins TRBV11-2 to TRBJ2-1; no definite D call. CDR3 length equals 13 residues. Germline V CDR1 and CDR2: SGHAT, FQNNGV. With 4 bases removed from V and 6 bases from J, the gap between germline ends came to 10 bases. CDR3 residues: CASSSLRTNEQFF. CDR3 nucleotides: TGTGCCAGCAGCTCGCTCCGGACCAATGAGCAGTTCTTC. Filled out from reference TRBV11-2 and TRBJ2-1, the complete variable domain reads EAGVAQSPRYKIIEKRQSVAFWCNPISGHATLYWYQQILGQGPKLLIQFQNNGVVDDSQLPKDRFSAERLKGVDSTLKIQPAKLEDSAVYLCASSSLRTNEQFFGPGTRLTVL.

This chain links TRBV15 with TRBJ2-1; TRBD1 matches 11 bases. CDR3 length equals 16 residues. Trimming at V came to 0 bases and at J to 7 bases, leaving 5 bases not matched to a gene. Germline CDR1 reads LNHNV; CDR2 reads YYDKDF (reference sequence). CDR3: CATSRDLDRGRNEQFF. The CDR3 DNA is TGTGCCACCAGCAGAGATTTGGACAGGGGGCGGAATGAGCAGTTCTTC.

This chain connects TRBV28 to TRBJ2-7; weak D call: TRBD1 (5 bases). V gave up 1 base and J gave up 9 bases, with 16 bases separating them. The CDR3 runs to 14 residues. Per germline, CDR1 MDHEN and CDR2 SYDVKM. Written as DNA, the CDR3 is TGTGCCAGCAGTTTATCCCAGGGAACTCAGAGGCAGTACTTC. It encodes CASSLSQGTQRQYF.

This clone was seen only a few times. The V gene is TRBV6-2 or TRBV6-3, the J gene TRBJ1-5, with 7 bases that match TRBD1. Germline trimming cut 6 bases from V and 0 bases from J; bases unmatched to any gene: 11. Germline V gene lookup returns CDR1 MNHEY and CDR2 SVGEGT. This CDR3 region has 17 residues. The CDR3 here is CASSPRLTGNSNQPQHF. For the CDR3, the DNA is TGTGCCAGCAGCCCCCGTTTGACAGGGAATAGCAATCAGCCCCAGCATTTT.

This chain uses TRBV11-2 with TRBJ2-2; D possibly matches TRBD1 or TRBD2 (5 bases each). The CDR3 loop spans 14 amino acids. CDR1 is SGHAT and CDR2 is FQNNGV in the germline V gene. Trimming shortened V by 0 bases and J by 7 bases, and 9 bases separated the two germline ends. CDR3 in DNA: TGTGCCAGCAGCTTAGATGGGGGAAACGGGGAGCTGTTTTTT. Translation gives CASSLDGGNGELFF.

The chain has TRBV24-1 and TRBJ2-3; D could derive from TRBD1 or TRBD2 (6 bases each). The CDR3 has 16 residues. The V gene's germline CDR1 is KGHDR and CDR2 SFDVKD. Between the trimmed V and J ends, which lost 0 bases and 2 bases, there was a span of 11 bases. The CDR3 region is CATSDLGGGYTDTQYF. The CDR3 coding sequence is TGTGCCACCAGTGATTTGGGAGGGGGATACACAGATACGCAGTATTTT.

The chain has TRBV7-8 and TRBJ1-5; 11 positions match TRBD1. The CDR3 totals 15 residues. V lost 5 bases to trimming and J lost 5 bases; unmatched junction nucleotides: 5. Looked up from germline, CDR1 is SGHVS and CDR2 is FQNEAQ. In nucleotides, the CDR3 is TGTGCCAGCAGCGGACCGGGACAGGGGGATCAGCCCCAGCATTTT. This translates into CASSGPGQGDQPQHF.

This clone was seen just once. The chain combines TRBV6-2 or TRBV6-3 with TRBJ1-5; 10 nucleotides match TRBD1. The germline V gene has CDR1 MNHEY and CDR2 SVGEGT. There are 16 residues in the CDR3. The J segment lost 7 bases and the V segment lost 6 bases, leaving 12 bases of the junction unmatched. The CDR3 coding sequence is TGTGCCAGCAGCCGTAAAAGGGACAGGGGAGGACAGCCCCAGCATTTT. Its protein product is CASSRKRDRGGQPQHF.

A note on this clone: Other DNA sequences in this sample translate to the same CDR3. This chain joins TRBV5-8 and TRBJ2-5; no clear D gene. The CDR3 is made up of 15 amino acids. The ends were cut back, 0 bases at V and 1 base at J, with 10 bases in the middle. Per the germline V gene, CDR1 is SGHTS and CDR2 is YDEGEE. DNA of the CDR3: TGTGCCAGCAGCTTGGCCAGGCAGATCCAAGAGACCCAGTACTTC. This gives the protein CASSLARQIQETQYF. Full variable domain (missing parts from reference TRBV5-8 and TRBJ2-5): EAGVTQSPTHLIKTRGQQATLRCSPISGHTSVYWYQQALGLGLQFLLWYDEGEERNRGNFPPRFSGRQFPNYSSELNVNALELEDSALYLCASSLARQIQETQYFGPGTRLLVL.

The chain links TRBV18 to TRBJ1-4, with no clear D. Germline V gene data show CDR1 as KGHSH and CDR2 as LQKENI. Trimming took 4 bases from V and 5 from J, leaving 8 bases between them. The CDR3 loop spans 13 amino acids. The CDR3 coding sequence is TGTGCCAGCTCACGGGCAAACAATGAAAAACTGTTTTTT. This codes for CASSRANNEKLFF.

This clone was seen only once. The chain uses TRBV6-6 and TRBJ1-2; D perhaps matches TRBD1 (6 bases). V shed 5 bases and J shed 3 bases, with 22 bases lying between them. The V gene's germline CDR1 is MNHNY and CDR2 SVGAGI (reference sequence). This CDR3 is built from 17 residues. The DNA for the CDR3 is TGTGCCAGCAGTCCCCCGGGGGGCAGGGTCAAGGACTATGGCTACACCTTC. Translated: CASSPPGGRVKDYGYTF.

This clone is a singleton in its sample. The chain combines TRBV15 with TRBJ2-3; 7 bases line up with TRBD1. Germline V gives CDR1 LNHNV, CDR2 YYDKDF (reference sequence). The CDR3 runs 16 residues. The V and J ends lost 1 base and 1 base, in that order; junction bases with no gene match: 5. CDR3 coding DNA: TGTGCCACCAGCAGAGGAGGGGGCGCCGGCACAGATACGCAGTATTTT. Amino acid sequence: CATSRGGGAGTDTQYF.

The chain recombines TRBV15 with TRBJ1-4; weak D call: TRBD1 (6 bases). The CDR3 contains 13 residues. In germline, CDR1 is LNHNV, CDR2 YYDKDF (reference sequence). Trimming took 3 bases from V and 6 from J, leaving 8 bases between them. The CDR3 loop reads CATSSRQDEKLFF. Here the CDR3 DNA reads TGTGCCACCAGCAGCAGACAGGATGAAAAACTGTTTTTT.

The rearrangement links TRBV5-1 to TRBJ2-7; D unresolved. The CDR3 spans 15 residues. Per germline, CDR1 SGHRS and CDR2 YFSETQ. Trimming cost V 6 bases and J 0 bases, with 16 bases left between them. In DNA form, the CDR3 reads TGCGCCAGCACCCCTCAGCCCGACCTCTCCTACGAGCAGTACTTC. Residues: CASTPQPDLSYEQYF.

Here the CDR3 reads CASSIGQGNEQFF. In nucleotides, the CDR3 is TGTGCCAGCAGCATAGGACAGGGGAATGAGCAGTTCTTC. The J gene is TRBJ2-1, the V gene TRBV9; 9 bases map to TRBD1. Germline CDR1 reads SGDLS; CDR2 reads YYNGEE. The CDR3 is made up of 13 amino acids. J gave up 7 bases and V 4 bases, and 3 bases lay outside the gene matches.